A selection of T cell receptor beta chains follows, all from one sample in a study of blood T cell repertoires in COVID-19. Clones were sequenced by immunoSEQ multiplex PCR, and TCRdb holds only the in-frame ones, with some missing. The sample lists roughly 240,000 clones, about nine tenths seen once, with 1.6% in the top ten. The sample was peripheral blood. These receptors all stem from a woman in her fifties or sixties who had recovered from COVID-19. Both conserved end residues are part of each CDR3. Each record gives: J gene, D gene, clone size, V gene, CDR3 DNA, CDR3 protein. The D gene is left open where the match is weak. Clone size, where shown, is once, few, many, or a class for clones that have expanded.

>TRBJ2-2|.|.|TRBV24-1
TGTGCCACTCAGGGGTTCGCGAACACCGGGGAGCTGTTTTTT
CATQGFANTGELFF
>TRBJ2-1|.|.|TRBV6-6
TGTGCCAGCAGCCTTGACTTTAGCTCCTACAATGAGCAGTTCTTC
CASSLDFSSYNEQFF
>TRBJ2-7|TRBD1|.|TRBV6-6
TGTGCCAGCAGTTACTCGACAGGGTGGGGCGAGCAGTACTTC
CASSYSTGWGEQYF
>TRBJ2-7|TRBD2|.|TRBV29-1
TGCAGCGTTGAAGAATCAAGCGGGGACCTCTACGAGCAGTACTTC
CSVEESSGDLYEQYF
>TRBJ2-7|.|.|TRBV11-2
TGTGCCAGCAGCGACGGGTATGCCTACGAGCAGTACTTC
CASSDGYAYEQYF
>TRBJ2-5|TRBD2|few|TRBV5-1
TGCGCCAGCAGCTTGGCTAGGGGAGTAGCGGGGGGTCAAGAGACCCAGTACTTC
CASSLARGVAGGQETQYF
>TRBJ1-5|TRBD1|.|TRBV28
TGTGCCAGCAGGCGACAGGGAGTCAATCAGCCCCAGCATTTT
CASRRQGVNQPQHF
>TRBJ2-6|.|.|TRBV5-4
TGTGCCAGCAACCCGGGGAGGTCTGGGGCCAACGTCCTGACTTTC
CASNPGRSGANVLTF
>TRBJ1-2|.|.|TRBV14
TGTGCCAGCAGCCAGTCTTTGTCAGGAGGGGCCTATGGCTACACCTTC
CASSQSLSGGAYGYTF
>TRBJ2-2|.|.|TRBV7-3
TGTGCCAGCAGCTTAGATGACTCGAACACCGGGGAGCTGTTTTTT
CASSLDDSNTGELFF
>TRBJ2-5|.|.|TRBV7-3
TGTGCCAGCAGCTCGGAGGGGCTCCGGGACAGGACCCAGTACTTC
CASSSEGLRDRTQYF
>TRBJ2-2|TRBD2|.|TRBV5-1
TGCGCCAGCAGCTTGGGGACTAGCGGGGGCACCGGGGAGCTGTTTTTT
CASSLGTSGGTGELFF
>TRBJ1-6|.|.|TRBV9
TGTGCCAGCAGCGAGGATCCAGCGGACCGTTCACCCCTCCACTTT
CASSEDPADRSPLHF
>TRBJ2-7|TRBD2|.|TRBV19
TGTGCCAGTAGTATAGAGGGTCTTCTCGGCGGGAGCTACGAGCAGTACTTC
CASSIEGLLGGSYEQYF
>TRBJ2-2|.|once|TRBV28
TGTGCCAGCAGTTTGGGGGGGCTCGGCGGGGAGCTGTTTTTT
CASSLGGLGGELFF
>TRBJ2-1|.|.|TRBV7-6
TGTGCCAGCAGCTTAATCGGGTCGCGCTACAATGAGCAGTTCTTC
CASSLIGSRYNEQFF
>TRBJ1-6|.|.|TRBV24-1
TGTGCCACCACGAGCTCCTATAATTCACCCCTCCACTTT
CATTSSYNSPLHF
>TRBJ2-5|.|.|TRBV9
TGTGCCAGCAGCGTAGGTTCGTCGGAGACCCAGTACTTC
CASSVGSSETQYF
>TRBJ2-2|TRBD1|once|TRBV5-6
TGTGCCAGCAGCTTTTGGGGACAGGCGAACGGGGAGCTGTTTTTT
CASSFWGQANGELFF
>TRBJ1-5|.|.|TRBV19
TGTGCCAGTAGTGTACCGACAGAGTATCAGCCCCAGCATTTT
CASSVPTEYQPQHF
>TRBJ1-4|.|.|TRBV6-1
TGTGCCAGCAGTGAAATAGTATCTGAAAAACTGTTTTTT
CASSEIVSEKLFF
>TRBJ2-2|TRBD2|.|TRBV9
TGTGCCAGCAGCGCGGGACTAGCGAACACCGGGGAGCTGTTTTTT
CASSAGLANTGELFF
>TRBJ2-7|TRBD1|.|TRBV24-1
TGTGCCACCAGTGAGCGGGGACAGGGATCCCTAGACGAGCAGTACTTC
CATSERGQGSLDEQYF
>TRBJ1-5|.|few|TRBV29-1
TGCAGCGTTGAATCGGTGAGCCAGGCTGATAGCAATCAGCCCCAGCATTTT
CSVESVSQADSNQPQHF
>TRBJ1-4|TRBD1|.|TRBV3-1/TRBV3-2
TGTGCCAGCAGCCCTGACAGGGTAGATGAAAAACTGTTTTTT
CASSPDRVDEKLFF
>TRBJ1-6|.|.|TRBV9
TGTGCCAGCAGCCCCTTCGACAGTGCCTATAATTCACCCCTCCACTTT
CASSPFDSAYNSPLHF
>TRBJ2-1|TRBD2|.|TRBV19
TGTGCCAGTAGTATGAACGGGGGGGCCTACAATGAGCAGTTCTTC
CASSMNGGAYNEQFF
>TRBJ1-6|.|.|TRBV11-3
TGTGCCAGCAGTCTTACCAGTAATTCACCCCTCCACTTT
CASSLTSNSPLHF
>TRBJ2-7|.|.|TRBV5-8
TGTGCCAGCCGCCCCCGGGGAATATACGAGCAGTACTTC
CASRPRGIYEQYF
>TRBJ2-1|TRBD2|.|TRBV3-1/TRBV3-2
TGTGCCAGCAGCCAAGACATAGCGGGGTACTACAATGAGCAGTTCTTC
CASSQDIAGYYNEQFF
>TRBJ1-2|TRBD1|.|TRBV6-6
TGTGCCAGCAGTCCAGGGGGTGGCTACACCTTC
CASSPGGGYTF
>TRBJ1-4|TRBD1|.|TRBV5-1
TGCGCCAGCAGCCCTTCGGGACAGGCTAATGAAAAACTGTTTTTT
CASSPSGQANEKLFF
>TRBJ1-3|.|.|TRBV11-2
TGTGCCAGCAGCTTTGGACAAGACTCTGGAAACACCATATATTTT
CASSFGQDSGNTIYF
>TRBJ1-2|.|few|TRBV4-1
TGCGCCAGCAGCCAAGCGAACTATGGCTACACCTTC
CASSQANYGYTF
>TRBJ1-5|.|.|TRBV5-5
TGTGCCAGCAGCTGGAACAGTTTCAATCAGCCCCAGCATTTT
CASSWNSFNQPQHF
>TRBJ1-2|.|.|TRBV5-8
TGTGCCAGCAGCTCCCTTGAGGGAACCTATGGCTACACCTTC
CASSSLEGTYGYTF
>TRBJ2-1|.|once|TRBV5-5
TGTGCCAGCATGCTAAGGGGGTTTGAGCAGTTCTTC
CASMLRGFEQFF
>TRBJ2-7|TRBD1|few|TRBV5-6
TGTGCCAGCACCCTGGGGGGACAGGGGTTCTACGAGCAGTACTTC
CASTLGGQGFYEQYF
>TRBJ1-1|TRBD1|.|TRBV7-2
TGTGCCAGCAGCTTCCGGACAGGTTTGAACACTGAAGCTTTCTTT
CASSFRTGLNTEAFF
>TRBJ2-5|TRBD2|.|TRBV23-1
TGCGCCAGCAGTCAACTCCGGACTAGCGGGGCCCCAGAGACCCAGTACTTC
CASSQLRTSGAPETQYF
>TRBJ1-3|.|.|TRBV12-3/TRBV12-4
TGTGCCAGCAGCTCCGGGACACGGGTCACCATATATTTT
CASSSGTRVTIYF
>TRBJ2-7|TRBD1|.|TRBV18
TGTGCCAGCCGAGGGGACAGGTACGAGCAGTACTTC
CASRGDRYEQYF
>TRBJ2-3|TRBD1|.|TRBV3-1/TRBV3-2
TGTGCCAGCACCGAGACAGGGGGGGACACAGATACGCAGTATTTT
CASTETGGDTDTQYF
>TRBJ2-7|TRBD1|.|TRBV29-1
TGCAGCGTGCTTGGGGGACAGGGAAGCTCCTACGAGCAGTACTTC
CSVLGGQGSSYEQYF
>TRBJ2-7|.|.|TRBV7-2
TGTGCCAGCAGCTTAACGGGACTTTCTCTCTACGAGCAGTACTTC
CASSLTGLSLYEQYF
>TRBJ1-2|TRBD1|.|TRBV2
TGTGCCAGCAGCGCGGACAGGGGTGCTGGCTACACCTTC
CASSADRGAGYTF
>TRBJ1-5|TRBD1|.|TRBV19
TGTGCCAGTAGTATAAACAGGGGGGGAAAACAGCCCCAGCATTTT
CASSINRGGKQPQHF
>TRBJ1-4|TRBD1|.|TRBV29-1
TGCAGCGTTGGACAGGGAGGAACGGATGAAAAACTGTTTTTT
CSVGQGGTDEKLFF
>TRBJ2-7|.|.|TRBV10-3
TGTGCCATCAGCCGAGAGACGGAGATGTTCTACGAGCAGTACTTC
CAISRETEMFYEQYF
>TRBJ2-1|TRBD2|.|TRBV18
TGTGCCAGCTCACCTAGCGGGGGGGGTACGAGCTCCTACAATGAGCAGTTCTTC
CASSPSGGGTSSYNEQFF
>TRBJ1-4|TRBD1|.|TRBV19
TGTGCCAGTGGTGAGGACAGGTGGAGGACAACTAATGAAAAACTGTTTTTT
CASGEDRWRTTNEKLFF
>TRBJ1-1|.|.|TRBV7-3
TGTGCCAGCAGCTTAGGGGGGGACACTGGTCGAGCTTTCTTT
CASSLGGDTGRAFF